This T cell receptor beta chain was recorded in a study of blood T cell repertoires in COVID-19. About the study: Italy, Spain and the United States were the sources of the convalescent and acute COVID-19 samples. PBMCs, B-cell-depleted T cells, or T cells provided the cDNA or gDNA that made up the material.

Germline CDR1 and CDR2: LNHDA and SQIVND (reference sequence). V was trimmed by 2 bases and J by 3 bases, leaving 5 bases between them. The CDR3 extends over 12 amino acids. Per the original methods: Amplification from reference gene primers served as the basis for estimated nucleated cell counts. Assay: immunoSEQ multiplex PCR; the TCRdb copy retains only in-frame clones and omits some. D and trimming were read from the DNA, whereas the V and J calls and clone size are those reported in that table. The sample records about 250,000 clones, around nine tenths being singletons. This clonotype was obtained from a woman in her fifties or sixties who had recovered from COVID-19. The sequenced sample was peripheral blood. The chain has TRBV19 and TRBJ2-7; perhaps TRBD2 as D (5 bases). CDR3 DNA: TGTGCCAGTAGTATACGGGGCTACGAGCAGTACTTC. As protein: CASSIRGYEQYF.